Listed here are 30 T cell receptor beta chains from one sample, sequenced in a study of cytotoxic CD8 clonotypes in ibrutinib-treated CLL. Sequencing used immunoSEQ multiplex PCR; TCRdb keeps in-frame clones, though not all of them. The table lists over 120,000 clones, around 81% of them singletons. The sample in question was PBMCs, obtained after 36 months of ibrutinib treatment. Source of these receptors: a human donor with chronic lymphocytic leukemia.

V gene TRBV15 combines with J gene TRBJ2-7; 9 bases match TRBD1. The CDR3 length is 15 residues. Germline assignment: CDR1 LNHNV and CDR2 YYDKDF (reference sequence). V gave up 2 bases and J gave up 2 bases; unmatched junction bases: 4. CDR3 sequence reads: CATSRPGQGPYEQYF. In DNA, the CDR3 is TGTGCCACCAGCAGACCGGGACAGGGCCCCTACGAGCAGTACTTC. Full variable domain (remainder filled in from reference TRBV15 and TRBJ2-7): DAMVIQNPRYQVTQFGKPVTLSCSQTLNHNVMYWYQQKSSQAPKLLFHYYDKDFNNEADTPDNFQSRRPNTSFCFLDIRSPGLGDTAMYLCATSRPGQGPYEQYFGPGTRLTVT.

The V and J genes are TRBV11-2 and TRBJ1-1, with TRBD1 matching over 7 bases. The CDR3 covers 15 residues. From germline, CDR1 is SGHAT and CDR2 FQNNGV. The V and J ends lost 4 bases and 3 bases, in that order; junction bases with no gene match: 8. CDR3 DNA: TGTGCCAGCAGCTCTCAGGGGGGAGGGTACACTGAAGCTTTCTTT. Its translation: CASSSQGGGYTEAFF. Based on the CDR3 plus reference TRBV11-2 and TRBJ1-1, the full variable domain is EAGVAQSPRYKIIEKRQSVAFWCNPISGHATLYWYQQILGQGPKLLIQFQNNGVVDDSQLPKDRFSAERLKGVDSTLKIQPAKLEDSAVYLCASSSQGGGYTEAFFGQGTRLTVV.

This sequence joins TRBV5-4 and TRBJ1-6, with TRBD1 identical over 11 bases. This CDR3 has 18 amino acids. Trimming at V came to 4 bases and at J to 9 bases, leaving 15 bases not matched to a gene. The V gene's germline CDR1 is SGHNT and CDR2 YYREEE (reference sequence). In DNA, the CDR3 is TGTGCCAGCAGCCCAGGGACAGGGGGACCGCGGTTCGGTTCACCCCTCCACTTT. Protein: CASSPGTGGPRFGSPLHF.

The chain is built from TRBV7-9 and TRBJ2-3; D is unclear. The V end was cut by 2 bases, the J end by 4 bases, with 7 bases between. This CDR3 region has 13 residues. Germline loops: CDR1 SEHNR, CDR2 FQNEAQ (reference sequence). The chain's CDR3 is CASSLITADTQYF. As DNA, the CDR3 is TGTGCCAGCAGCTTAATAACCGCAGATACGCAGTATTTT.

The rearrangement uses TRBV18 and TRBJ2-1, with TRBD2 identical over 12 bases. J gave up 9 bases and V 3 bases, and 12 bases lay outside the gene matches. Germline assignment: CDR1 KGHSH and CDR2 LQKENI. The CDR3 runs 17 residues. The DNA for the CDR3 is TGTGCCAGCTCACCCCCCGGGAGACTAGCGGGAGTCACTGAGCAGTTCTTC. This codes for CASSPPGRLAGVTEQFF. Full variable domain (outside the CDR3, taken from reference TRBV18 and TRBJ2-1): NAGVMQNPRHLVRRRGQEARLRCSPMKGHSHVYWYRQLPEEGLKFMVYLQKENIIDESGMPKERFSAEFPKEGPSILRIQQVVRGDSAAYFCASSPPGRLAGVTEQFFGPGTRLTVL.

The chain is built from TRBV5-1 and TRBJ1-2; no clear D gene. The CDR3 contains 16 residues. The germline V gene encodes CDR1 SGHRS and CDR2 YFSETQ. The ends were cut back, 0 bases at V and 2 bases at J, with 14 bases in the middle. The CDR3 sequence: CASSLASGKINYGYTF. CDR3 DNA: TGCGCCAGCAGCTTGGCCTCTGGAAAAATAAACTATGGCTACACCTTC.

The DNA for the CDR3 is TGCGCCAGCAGCTTGGCACTAGCGGCGGCGAAAGAGACCCAGTACTTC. Translated, it gives CASSLALAAAKETQYF. The chain employs TRBV5-1 and TRBJ2-5; 8 positions match TRBD2. This CDR3 is built from 16 residues. Germline V gene lookup returns CDR1 SGHRS and CDR2 YFSETQ. V dropped 0 bases and J dropped 3; count of bases not matched to a gene: 7.

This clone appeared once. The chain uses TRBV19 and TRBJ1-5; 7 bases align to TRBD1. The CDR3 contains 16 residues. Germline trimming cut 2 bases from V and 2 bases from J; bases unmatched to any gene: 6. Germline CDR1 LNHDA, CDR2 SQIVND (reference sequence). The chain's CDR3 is CASSIQTGFRNQPQHF. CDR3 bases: TGTGCCAGTAGTATACAGACAGGGTTTCGCAATCAGCCCCAGCATTTT.

The CDR3 bases are TGTGCCAGCGGACAGGGTTCTAGCGGGAATAATGAGCAGTTCTTC. This encodes CASGQGSSGNNEQFF. The J gene is TRBJ2-1, the V gene TRBV6-1; weak D call: TRBD2 (9 bases). CDR1 is MNHNS, CDR2 SASEGT, per germline. The length of the CDR3 is 15 residues. V was shortened by 8 bases and J by 7 bases, with 21 bases between the two germline ends.

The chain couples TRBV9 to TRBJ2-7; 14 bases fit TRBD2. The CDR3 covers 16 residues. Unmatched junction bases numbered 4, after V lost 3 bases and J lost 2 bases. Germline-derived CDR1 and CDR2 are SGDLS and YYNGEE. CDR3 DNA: TGTGCCAGCAGCGGGTGGACTAGCGGGGGGACCTACGAGCAGTACTTC. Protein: CASSGWTSGGTYEQYF.

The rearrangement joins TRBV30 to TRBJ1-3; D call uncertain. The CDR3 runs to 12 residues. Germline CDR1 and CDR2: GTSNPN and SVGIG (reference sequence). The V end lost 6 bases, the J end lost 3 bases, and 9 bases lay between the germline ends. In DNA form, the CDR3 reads TGTGCCTGTAACGGCGGTGGAAACACCATATATTTT. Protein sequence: CACNGGGNTIYF.

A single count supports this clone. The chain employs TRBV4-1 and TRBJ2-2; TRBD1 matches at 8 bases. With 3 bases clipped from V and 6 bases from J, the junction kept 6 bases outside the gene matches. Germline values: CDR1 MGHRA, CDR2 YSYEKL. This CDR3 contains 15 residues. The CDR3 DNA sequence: TGCGCCAGCAGCCACGGCAGGGGGCTGGCCGGGGAGCTGTTTTTT. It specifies CASSHGRGLAGELFF.

Here the CDR3 reads CASSFRQGESNQPQHF. The CDR3 DNA follows: TGCGCCAGCAGCTTCCGACAGGGGGAGAGCAATCAGCCCCAGCATTTT. J is TRBJ1-5 and V is TRBV4-1, with 9 bases identical to TRBD1. Per the germline V gene, CDR1 is MGHRA and CDR2 is YSYEKL. The CDR3 runs 16 residues. V dropped 5 bases and J dropped 1; count of bases not matched to a gene: 6.

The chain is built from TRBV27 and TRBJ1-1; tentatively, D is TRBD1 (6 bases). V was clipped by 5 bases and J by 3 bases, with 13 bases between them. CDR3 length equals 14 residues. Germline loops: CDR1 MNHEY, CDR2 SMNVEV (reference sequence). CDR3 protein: CASSVNRAYTEAFF. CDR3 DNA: TGTGCCAGCAGTGTAAACAGGGCGTACACTGAAGCTTTCTTT.

This CDR3 reads CASNYRGNQPQHF. The DNA of the CDR3 is TGTGCCAGTAACTACAGGGGGAATCAGCCCCAGCATTTT. The chain links TRBV19 to TRBJ1-5, with TRBD1 identical over 8 bases. CDR1 and CDR2 from the germline V gene are LNHDA and SQIVND (reference sequence). The V gene end was trimmed by 7 bases and the J gene end by 4 bases; junction bases not matched to a gene: 3. The CDR3 contains 13 residues. The full variable domain, its missing parts supplied by reference TRBV19 and TRBJ1-5, is DGGITQSPKYLFRKEGQNVTLSCEQNLNHDAMYWYRQDPGQGLRLIYYSQIVNDFQKGDIAEGYSVSREKKESFPLTVTSAQKNPTAFYLCASNYRGNQPQHFGDGTRLSIL.

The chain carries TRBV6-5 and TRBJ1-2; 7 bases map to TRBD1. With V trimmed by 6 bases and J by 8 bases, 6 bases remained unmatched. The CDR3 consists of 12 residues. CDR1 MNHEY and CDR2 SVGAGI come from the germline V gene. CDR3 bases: TGTGCCAGCAGAAGGGGACAGCAAGGCTACACCTTC. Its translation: CASRRGQQGYTF.

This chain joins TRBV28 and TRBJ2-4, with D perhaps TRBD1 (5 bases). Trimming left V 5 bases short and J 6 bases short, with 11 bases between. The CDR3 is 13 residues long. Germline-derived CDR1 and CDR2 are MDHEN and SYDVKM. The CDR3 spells CASSKAGINIQYF. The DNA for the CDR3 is TGTGCCAGCAGTAAGGCAGGGATAAACATTCAGTACTTC.

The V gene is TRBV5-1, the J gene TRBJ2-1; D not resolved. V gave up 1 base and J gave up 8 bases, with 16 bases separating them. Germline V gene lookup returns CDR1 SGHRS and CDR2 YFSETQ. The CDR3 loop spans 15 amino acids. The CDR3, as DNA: TGCGCCAGCAGCTTGTCGGACGGCCCACTCGATGAGCAGTTCTTC. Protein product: CASSLSDGPLDEQFF.

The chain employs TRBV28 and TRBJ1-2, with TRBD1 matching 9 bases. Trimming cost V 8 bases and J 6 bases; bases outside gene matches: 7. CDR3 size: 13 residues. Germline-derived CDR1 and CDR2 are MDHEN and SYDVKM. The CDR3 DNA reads TGTGCCAGCGGGGACAGGGTAAATAATGGCTACACCTTC. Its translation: CASGDRVNNGYTF.

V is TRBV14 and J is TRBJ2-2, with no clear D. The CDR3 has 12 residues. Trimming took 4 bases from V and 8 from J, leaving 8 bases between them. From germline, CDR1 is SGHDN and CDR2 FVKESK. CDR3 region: CASSPSAGELFF. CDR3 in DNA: TGTGCCAGCAGCCCCTCAGCGGGGGAGCTGTTTTTT.

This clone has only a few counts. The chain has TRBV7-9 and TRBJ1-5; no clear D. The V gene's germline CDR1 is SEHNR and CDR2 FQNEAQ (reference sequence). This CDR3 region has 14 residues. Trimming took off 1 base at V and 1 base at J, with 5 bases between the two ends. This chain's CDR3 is CASSLGESNQPQHF. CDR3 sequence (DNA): TGTGCCAGCAGCTTAGGGGAGAGCAATCAGCCCCAGCATTTT.

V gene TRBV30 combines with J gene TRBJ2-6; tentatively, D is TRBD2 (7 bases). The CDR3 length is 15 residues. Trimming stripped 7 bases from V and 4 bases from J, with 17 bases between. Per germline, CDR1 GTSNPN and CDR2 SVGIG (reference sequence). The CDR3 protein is CAYGGGAAGANVLTF. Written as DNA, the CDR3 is TGTGCCTATGGAGGGGGGGCAGCGGGGGCCAACGTCCTGACTTTC. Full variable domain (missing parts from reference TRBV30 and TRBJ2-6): SQTIHQWPATLVQPVGSPLSLECTVEGTSNPNLYWYRQAAGRGLQLLFYSVGIGQISSEVPQNLSASRPQDRQFILSSKKLLLSDSGFYLCAYGGGAAGANVLTFGAGSRLTVL.

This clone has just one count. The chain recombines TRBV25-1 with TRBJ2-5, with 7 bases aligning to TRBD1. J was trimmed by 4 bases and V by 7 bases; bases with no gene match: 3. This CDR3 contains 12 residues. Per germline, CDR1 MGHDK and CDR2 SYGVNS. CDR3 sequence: CASNGQAETQYF. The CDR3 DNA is TGTGCCAGCAATGGACAGGCAGAGACCCAGTACTTC.

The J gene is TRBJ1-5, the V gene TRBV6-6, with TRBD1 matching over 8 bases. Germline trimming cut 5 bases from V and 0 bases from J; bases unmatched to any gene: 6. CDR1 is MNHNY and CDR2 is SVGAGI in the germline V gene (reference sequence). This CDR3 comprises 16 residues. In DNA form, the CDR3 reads TGTGCCAGCAGTAGGGACAGGCGAAATAGCAATCAGCCCCAGCATTTT. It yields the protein CASSRDRRNSNQPQHF.

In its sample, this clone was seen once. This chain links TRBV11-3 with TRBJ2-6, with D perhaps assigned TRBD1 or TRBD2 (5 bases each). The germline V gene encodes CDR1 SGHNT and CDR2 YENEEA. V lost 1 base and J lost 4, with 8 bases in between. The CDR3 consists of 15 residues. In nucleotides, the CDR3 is TGTGCCAGCAGCTTAGGGGGGACCGGGGCCAACGTCCTGACTTTC. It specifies CASSLGGTGANVLTF.

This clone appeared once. CDR3 sequence reads: CASSLDRSVGNGYTF. In DNA form, the CDR3 reads TGTGCCAGCTCACTAGACAGGTCCGTGGGGAATGGCTACACCTTC. The V and J genes are TRBV18 and TRBJ1-2, with a possible D match to TRBD1 (6 bases). CDR1 and CDR2 (germline): KGHSH, LQKENI. The CDR3 length is 15 residues. V shed 4 bases and J shed 6 bases, with 18 bases lying between them.

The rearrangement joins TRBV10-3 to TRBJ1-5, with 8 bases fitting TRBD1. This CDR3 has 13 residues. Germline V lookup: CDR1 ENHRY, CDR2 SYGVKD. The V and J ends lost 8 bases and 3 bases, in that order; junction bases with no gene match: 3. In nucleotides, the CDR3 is TGTGCCATCGGGGACAGGACCAATCAGCCCCAGCATTTT. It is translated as CAIGDRTNQPQHF.

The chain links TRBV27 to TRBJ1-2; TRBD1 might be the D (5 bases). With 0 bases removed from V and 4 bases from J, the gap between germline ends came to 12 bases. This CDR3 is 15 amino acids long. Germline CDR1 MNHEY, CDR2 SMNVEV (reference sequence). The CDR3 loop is CASSLSGVRFYGYTF. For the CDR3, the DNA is TGTGCCAGCAGTTTATCGGGGGTTCGGTTCTATGGCTACACCTTC.

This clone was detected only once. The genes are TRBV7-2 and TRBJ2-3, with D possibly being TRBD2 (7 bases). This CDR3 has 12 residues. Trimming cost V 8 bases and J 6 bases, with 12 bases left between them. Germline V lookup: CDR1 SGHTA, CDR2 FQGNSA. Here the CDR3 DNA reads TGTGCCAGCGGGGGGGCTTGGGATACGCAGTATTTT. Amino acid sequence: CASGGAWDTQYF. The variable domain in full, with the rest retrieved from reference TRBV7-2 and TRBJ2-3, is GAGVSQSPSNKVTEKGKDVELRCDPISGHTALYWYRQSLGQGLEFLIYFQGNSAPDKSGLPSDRFSAERTGGSVSTLTIQRTQQEDSAVYLCASGGAWDTQYFGPGTRLTVL.

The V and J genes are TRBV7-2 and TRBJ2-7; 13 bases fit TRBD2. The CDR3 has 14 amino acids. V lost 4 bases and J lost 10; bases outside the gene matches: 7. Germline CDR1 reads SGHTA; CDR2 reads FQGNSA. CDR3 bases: TGTGCCAGCAGCTCCGGACTAGCGGGGGCCCTTCAGTACTTC. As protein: CASSSGLAGALQYF.